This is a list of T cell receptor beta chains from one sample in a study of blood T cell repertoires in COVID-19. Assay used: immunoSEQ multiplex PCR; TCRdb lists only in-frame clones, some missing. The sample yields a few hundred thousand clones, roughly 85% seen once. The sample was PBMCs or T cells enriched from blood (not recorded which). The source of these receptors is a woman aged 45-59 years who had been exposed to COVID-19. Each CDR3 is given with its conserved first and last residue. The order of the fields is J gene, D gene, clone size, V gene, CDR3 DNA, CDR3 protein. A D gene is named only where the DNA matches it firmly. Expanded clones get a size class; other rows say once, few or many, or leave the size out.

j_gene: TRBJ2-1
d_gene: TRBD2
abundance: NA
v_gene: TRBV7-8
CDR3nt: TGTGCCAGCAGCGCGGGACTAGTAGCGCAGGGTTGGAACAATGAGCAGTTCTTC
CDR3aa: CASSAGLVAQGWNNEQFF

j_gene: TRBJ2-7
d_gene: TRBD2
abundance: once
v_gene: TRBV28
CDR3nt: TGTGCCAGCAGTATCGGACTAGCGGGGGGCGCTGTCTCGGAGCAGTACTTC
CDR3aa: CASSIGLAGGAVSEQYF

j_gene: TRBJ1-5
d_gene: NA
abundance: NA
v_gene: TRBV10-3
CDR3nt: TGTGCCATCAGTGAGCAGACAAATCAGCCCCAGCATTTT
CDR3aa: CAISEQTNQPQHF

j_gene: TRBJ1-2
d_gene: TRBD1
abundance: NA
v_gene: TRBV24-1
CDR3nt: TGTGCCACCAGTGATTTCGGACAGGATGCGTCAGATGGCTACACCTTC
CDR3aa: CATSDFGQDASDGYTF

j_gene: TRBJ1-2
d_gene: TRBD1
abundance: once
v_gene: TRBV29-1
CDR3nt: TGCAGCGTTCACCAGGCGGACAGGCCCTATCGCTACACCTTC
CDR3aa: CSVHQADRPYRYTF

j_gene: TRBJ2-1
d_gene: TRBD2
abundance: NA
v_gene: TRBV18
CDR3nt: TGTGCCAGCTCACCCGTGGCTAGCGGGGGGTTGGTCTACAATGAGCAGTTCTTC
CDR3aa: CASSPVASGGLVYNEQFF

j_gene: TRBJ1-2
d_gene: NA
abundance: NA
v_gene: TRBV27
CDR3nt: TGTGCCAGCAGTTTAGGCGGATTCCACTATGGCTACACCTTC
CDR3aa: CASSLGGFHYGYTF

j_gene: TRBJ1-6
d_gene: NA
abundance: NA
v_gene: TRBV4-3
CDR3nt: TGCGCCAGCAGCCGAAGCGACAGCAGTTCACCCCTCCACTTT
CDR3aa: CASSRSDSSSPLHF

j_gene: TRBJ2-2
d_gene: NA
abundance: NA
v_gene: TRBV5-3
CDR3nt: TGTGCCAGAAGCCTAAGACGACATTCGACCGGGGAGCTGTTTTTT
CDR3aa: CARSLRRHSTGELFF

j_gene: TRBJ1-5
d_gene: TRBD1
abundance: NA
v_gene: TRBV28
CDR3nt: TGTGCCATCTCAAGATGGGGACAGGACAATCAGCCCCAGCATTTT
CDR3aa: CAISRWGQDNQPQHF

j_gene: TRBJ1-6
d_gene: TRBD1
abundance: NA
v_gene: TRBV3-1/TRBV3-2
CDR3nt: TGTGCCAGCAGCCAAGAGGGGACAGATCCTAGAGGGTCACCCCTCCACTTT
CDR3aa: CASSQEGTDPRGSPLHF

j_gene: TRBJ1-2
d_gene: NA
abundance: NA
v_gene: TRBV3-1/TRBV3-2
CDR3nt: TGTGCCAGCAGCCACCTTGGGTCCGGGGGCTACACCTTC
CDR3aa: CASSHLGSGGYTF

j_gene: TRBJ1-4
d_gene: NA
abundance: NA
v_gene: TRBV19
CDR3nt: TGTGCCAGTAGTCCCGGGGTTGAAAAACTGTTTTTT
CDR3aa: CASSPGVEKLFF

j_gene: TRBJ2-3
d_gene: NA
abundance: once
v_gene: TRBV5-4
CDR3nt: TGTGCCAGCAGTCCTCCTGGCAGTTTGGCAAGGGGGCAGTATTTT
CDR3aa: CASSPPGSLARGQYF

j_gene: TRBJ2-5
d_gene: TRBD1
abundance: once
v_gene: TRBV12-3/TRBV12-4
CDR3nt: TGTGCCAGCAGGAGACAGGGCCGGGAGACCCAGTACTTC
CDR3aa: CASRRQGRETQYF

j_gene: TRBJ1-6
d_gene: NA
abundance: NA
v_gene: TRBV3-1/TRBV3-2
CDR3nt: TGTGCCAGCAGCCTGGGCCCTGGGGAGAGGTCACCCCTCCACTTT
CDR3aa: CASSLGPGERSPLHF

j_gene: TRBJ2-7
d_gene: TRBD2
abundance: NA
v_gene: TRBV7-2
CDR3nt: TGTGCCAGCAGCTTGGCAGCGGGGGCAGGCGAGTACGAGCAGTACTTC
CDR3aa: CASSLAAGAGEYEQYF

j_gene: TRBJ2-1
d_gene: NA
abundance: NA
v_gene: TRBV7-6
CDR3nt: TGTGCCAGCAGCGTGAGCGCCGCCGAGAGAAATGAGCAGTTCTTC
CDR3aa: CASSVSAAERNEQFF

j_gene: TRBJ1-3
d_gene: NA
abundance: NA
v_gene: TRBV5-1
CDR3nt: TGCGCCAGCAGCCTGGGCGGGGGGAGCTCTGGAAACACCATATATTTT
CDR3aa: CASSLGGGSSGNTIYF

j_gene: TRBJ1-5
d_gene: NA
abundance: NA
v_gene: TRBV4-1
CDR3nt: TGCGCCAGCAGCCAACTGTGGCCGGGGAGCAATCAGCCCCAGCATTTT
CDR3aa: CASSQLWPGSNQPQHF

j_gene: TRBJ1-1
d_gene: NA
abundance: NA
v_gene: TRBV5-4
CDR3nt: TGTGCCAGCAGCTTTCGGGGGAGTCCTGAAGCTTTCTTT
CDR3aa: CASSFRGSPEAFF

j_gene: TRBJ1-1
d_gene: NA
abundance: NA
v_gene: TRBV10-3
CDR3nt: TGTGCCATCAGGTCGGGGATTGAAGGGGGGGTTCACACTGAAGCTTTCTTT
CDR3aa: CAIRSGIEGGVHTEAFF

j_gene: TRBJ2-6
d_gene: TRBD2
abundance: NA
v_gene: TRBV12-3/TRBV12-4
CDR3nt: TGTGCCAGCGGGAGGGATGGGGCCAACGTCCTGACTTTC
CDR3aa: CASGRDGANVLTF